The next 9 T cell receptor beta chains were all read from a single sample in a study of beta chain features in type 1 diabetes. The entirety of the isolated RNA underwent reverse transcription, so expressed TCRB transcripts were sequenced. Sequenced by immunoSEQ multiplex PCR; TCRdb stores in-frame clones only, minus some. The sample yields about 40,000 clones, 49% seen once. The source material was central memory CD4+ T cells from blood. The origin of the receptors is a woman aged 18-30 years in good health.

In DNA form, the CDR3 reads TGTGCCAGCAGCGTAGAACTAACGACCTACAATGAGCAGTTCTTC. Translation: CASSVELTTYNEQFF. This chain links TRBV9 with TRBJ2-1; D not resolved. Germline loops: CDR1 SGDLS, CDR2 YYNGEE. V was shortened by 0 bases and J by 2 bases, with 9 bases between the two germline ends. The length of the CDR3 is 15 residues.

This clone has more than one count but fewer than ten. CDR3 amino acids: CASSLETGASEQYF. Here the CDR3 DNA reads TGTGCCAGCAGCTTAGAAACGGGAGCGTCCGAGCAGTACTTC. The chain employs TRBV7-9 and TRBJ2-7, with D possibly being TRBD2 (6 bases). V was cut by 1 base and J by 6 bases, with 13 bases left in between. Germline CDR1 reads SEHNR; CDR2 reads FQNEAQ (reference sequence). This CDR3 has 14 amino acids.

The genes are TRBV5-6 and TRBJ1-6; 8 bases are a match to TRBD1. CDR1 is SGHDT and CDR2 is YYEEEE in the germline V gene. The junction had 7 bases not matched to a gene; V was cut back by 5 bases and J by 9 bases. This CDR3 is 14 amino acids long. For the CDR3, the DNA is TGTGCCAGCAGGTCGCAGGGGGCTGGTTCACCCCTCCACTTT. It specifies CASRSQGAGSPLHF. Using reference TRBV5-6 and TRBJ1-6 for the parts outside the CDR3, the full variable domain is DAGVTQSPTHLIKTRGQQVTLRCSPKSGHDTVSWYQQALGQGPQFIFQYYEEEERQRGNFPDRFSGHQFPNYSSELNVNALLLGDSALYLCASRSQGAGSPLHFGNGTRLTVT.

V is TRBV6-1 and J is TRBJ1-1; D is perhaps TRBD1 (5 bases). Germline CDR1 reads MNHNS; CDR2 reads SASEGT. Trimming pared 7 bases from V and 1 base from J, leaving 13 bases between. The CDR3 runs 14 residues. Here the CDR3 DNA reads TGTGCCAGCAATCCCTGGGGGGGGAACACTGAAGCTTTCTTT. Translation gives CASNPWGGNTEAFF.

This clone came up a few times. The sample has other DNA sequences that encode this CDR3 too. V gene TRBV6-5 combines with J gene TRBJ1-1, with unresolved D. The CDR3 extends over 14 amino acids. The V end was cut by 5 bases, the J end by 1 base, with 11 bases between. Germline loops: CDR1 MNHEY, CDR2 SVGAGI. As DNA, the CDR3 is TGTGCCAGCAGTGATCTCTCGGGGAACACTGAAGCTTTCTTT. Amino acids: CASSDLSGNTEAFF.

V is TRBV7-9 and J is TRBJ1-5; tentative D call: TRBD1 (5 bases). Germline CDR1 is SEHNR and CDR2 is FQNEAQ (reference sequence). Between the trimmed V and J ends, which lost 6 bases and 2 bases, there was a span of 11 bases. The CDR3 covers 14 residues. The CDR3 sequence is CASRRQSGNQPQHF. CDR3 sequence (DNA): TGTGCCAGCAGGAGACAGAGTGGCAATCAGCCCCAGCATTTT.

The chain employs TRBV5-1 and TRBJ1-1; maybe TRBD1 (5 bases). This CDR3 comprises 13 residues. Trimming took 4 bases from V and 9 from J, leaving 16 bases between them. Looked up from germline, CDR1 is SGHRS and CDR2 is YFSETQ. In DNA form, the CDR3 reads TGCGCCAGCAGCCCTCAGGAGGGGCAAAAAGCTTTCTTT. Its translation is CASSPQEGQKAFF.

This clone was detected a few times. This sequence joins TRBV10-3 and TRBJ2-1; 11 bases fit TRBD2. CDR3 length: 18 residues. J gave up 0 bases and V 7 bases, and 11 bases lay outside the gene matches. Germline lookup yields CDR1 ENHRY and CDR2 SYGVKD. The CDR3 loop is CAIKGIVAGGSSYNEQFF. DNA for the CDR3: TGTGCCATCAAGGGGATAGTAGCGGGAGGGAGCTCCTACAATGAGCAGTTCTTC.

V usage is TRBV2 and J usage is TRBJ2-2; 8 nucleotides agree with TRBD2. The CDR3 has 15 amino acids. CDR1 and CDR2 (germline): SNHLY, FYNNEI. The J segment lost 5 bases and the V segment lost 6 bases, leaving 8 bases of the junction unmatched. CDR3 region: CASSLKIAGTGELFF. CDR3 nucleotides: TGTGCCAGCAGCCTAAAGATAGCGGGGACCGGGGAGCTGTTTTTT.